These 14 T cell receptor beta chains originate from one sample sequenced in a study of graft-versus-host responses after intestinal transplantation. No antigens are known for them. Produced via immunoSEQ multiplex PCR; TCRdb's table is partial and in-frame only. This table holds approximately 89,000 clones, 92% found once. Material: unstimulated CD4+ T cells sorted from spleen or lymph node cells, obtained before intestinal transplant. These TCRs come from a human donor who received an intestinal transplant.

This clone was recorded only once. The chain is built from TRBV2 and TRBJ1-5; 9 bases fit TRBD1. The length of the CDR3 is 16 residues. Germline values: CDR1 SNHLY, CDR2 FYNNEI. J gave up 4 bases and V 2 bases, and 6 bases lay outside the gene matches. The CDR3 DNA is TGTGCCAGCAGTGAAAGGGGGACAGGGACGAATCAGCCCCAGCATTTT. Protein product: CASSERGTGTNQPQHF. Full variable domain (missing parts from reference TRBV2 and TRBJ1-5): EPEVTQTPSHQVTQMGQEVILRCVPISNHLYFYWYRQILGQKVEFLVSFYNNEISEKSEIFDDQFSVERPDGSNFTLKIRSTKLEDSAMYFCASSERGTGTNQPQHFGDGTRLSIL.

The chain links TRBV4-2 to TRBJ2-2; TRBD2 matches 9 bases. Germline CDR1 is LGHNA and CDR2 is YNFKEQ. CDR3 length: 16 residues. V dropped 2 bases and J dropped 7; count of bases not matched to a gene: 8. The CDR3 nucleotides are TGTGCCAGCAGCCAACCCGGGACTAGCCCGGGCGGGGAGCTGTTTTTT. Translation gives CASSQPGTSPGGELFF.

The chain uses TRBV30 and TRBJ2-2, with 7 bases aligning to TRBD1. CDR1 is GTSNPN and CDR2 is SVGIG in the germline V gene (reference sequence). After removal of 0 bases from V and 4 bases from J, the junction contained 8 bases not matched to a gene. CDR3 length equals 16 residues. The CDR3 coding sequence is TGTGCCTGGAGTGTACCGAGGGGGCTGGGCACCGGGGAGCTGTTTTTT. Residues: CAWSVPRGLGTGELFF.

V usage is TRBV5-6 and J usage is TRBJ1-1, with no clear D. The CDR3 is made up of 14 amino acids. The germline CDR1 and CDR2 sequences are SGHDT and YYEEEE. V was clipped by 4 bases and J by 4 bases, with 14 bases between them. The CDR3 DNA is TGTGCCAGCAGCCCCGGAGAACGGCGCACTGAAGCTTTCTTT. Protein product: CASSPGERRTEAFF. Full variable domain (rest looked up from reference TRBV5-6 and TRBJ1-1): DAGVTQSPTHLIKTRGQQVTLRCSPKSGHDTVSWYQQALGQGPQFIFQYYEEEERQRGNFPDRFSGHQFPNYSSELNVNALLLGDSALYLCASSPGERRTEAFFGQGTRLTVV.

This rearrangement joins TRBV18 to TRBJ1-1, with a possible D match to TRBD1 (6 bases). The V end lost 2 bases, the J end lost 3 bases, and 16 bases lay between the germline ends. The CDR3 has 16 amino acids. Germline CDR1 and CDR2: KGHSH and LQKENI. Here the CDR3 reads CASSPRASGGHTEAFF. The CDR3 DNA reads as TGTGCCAGCTCACCAAGAGCAAGCGGGGGCCACACTGAAGCTTTCTTT. The whole variable domain, remainder taken from reference TRBV18 and TRBJ1-1, is NAGVMQNPRHLVRRRGQEARLRCSPMKGHSHVYWYRQLPEEGLKFMVYLQKENIIDESGMPKERFSAEFPKEGPSILRIQQVVRGDSAAYFCASSPRASGGHTEAFFGQGTRLTVV.

This chain links TRBV5-1 with TRBJ2-1; weak D call: TRBD2 (6 bases). The CDR3 covers 13 residues. V was trimmed by 4 bases and J by 6 bases, leaving 11 bases between them. Per germline, CDR1 SGHRS and CDR2 YFSETQ. The CDR3 protein is CASSREEGNEQFF. The CDR3 DNA follows: TGCGCCAGCAGCCGAGAGGAGGGCAATGAGCAGTTCTTC.

This sequence joins TRBV6-5 and TRBJ2-3; 7 bases agree with TRBD1. The junction had 7 bases not matched to a gene; V was cut back by 6 bases and J by 1 base. Germline lookup yields CDR1 MNHEY and CDR2 SVGAGI. The CDR3 consists of 15 residues. The CDR3 loop reads CASRPGTAGTDTQYF. In DNA, the CDR3 is TGTGCCAGCAGACCCGGGACAGCCGGCACAGATACGCAGTATTTT.

The chain has TRBV6-1 and TRBJ1-2, with D possibly being TRBD1 (5 bases). Trimming removed 5 bases at V and 4 bases at J, with 17 bases between. Germline V gene data show CDR1 as MNHNS and CDR2 as SASEGT. There are 15 residues in the CDR3. The CDR3 sequence is CASSPIDRFSYGYTF. For the CDR3, the DNA is TGTGCCAGCAGTCCTATTGACAGATTTTCCTATGGCTACACCTTC.

V gene TRBV28 combines with J gene TRBJ1-6, with D unresolved. V lost 6 bases and J lost 7, with 22 bases in between. The germline CDR1 and CDR2 sequences are MDHEN and SYDVKM. The CDR3 has 17 residues. CDR3 nucleotides: TGTGCCAGCAGACTGATCGCCGCTGGAAGGAGCAATTCACCCCTCCACTTT. This gives the protein CASRLIAAGRSNSPLHF.

The chain joins TRBV5-1 to TRBJ1-2; 9 bases map to TRBD1. V lost 0 bases to trimming and J lost 7 bases; unmatched junction nucleotides: 1. From germline, CDR1 is SGHRS and CDR2 YFSETQ. CDR3 length: 13 residues. The CDR3 protein is CASSLDRGPGYTF. DNA of the CDR3: TGCGCCAGCAGCTTGGACAGGGGGCCTGGCTACACCTTC.

This chain connects TRBV28 to TRBJ2-1, with TRBD2 matching 11 bases. Germline V gives CDR1 MDHEN, CDR2 SYDVKM. The CDR3 length is 14 residues. Trimming at V came to 9 bases and at J to 5 bases, leaving 6 bases not matched to a gene. The CDR3 here is CASKTSGTNNEQFF. CDR3 nucleotide sequence: TGTGCCAGTAAGACTAGCGGGACTAACAATGAGCAGTTCTTC. Filled out from reference TRBV28 and TRBJ2-1, the complete variable domain reads DVKVTQSSRYLVKRTGEKVFLECVQDMDHENMFWYRQDPGLGLRLIYFSYDVKMKEKGDIPEGYSVSREKKERFSLILESASTNQTSMYLCASKTSGTNNEQFFGPGTRLTVL.

The rearrangement links TRBV5-4 to TRBJ1-2; weak D call: TRBD1 (6 bases). This CDR3 is 15 amino acids long. With 5 bases removed from V and 6 bases from J, the gap between germline ends came to 20 bases. CDR1 and CDR2 from the germline V gene are SGHNT and YYREEE (reference sequence). Here the CDR3 reads CASSPTSGGSNGYTF. The CDR3 region has the DNA TGTGCCAGCAGTCCAACCTCGGGGGGCTCGAATGGCTACACCTTC.

The chain is built from TRBV28 and TRBJ2-7; D may be TRBD1 (6 bases). Germline lookup yields CDR1 MDHEN and CDR2 SYDVKM. The CDR3 loop spans 14 amino acids. V dropped 5 bases and J dropped 4 bases, with 15 bases sitting between them. DNA for the CDR3: TGTGCCAGCAGTGGATCGACAGGCGGGTACGAGCAGTACTTC. Amino acids: CASSGSTGGYEQYF.

This chain uses TRBV27 with TRBJ1-1, with a possible D match to TRBD1 (6 bases). The V end was cut by 2 bases, the J end by 0 bases, with 7 bases between. The germline V gene has CDR1 MNHEY and CDR2 SMNVEV (reference sequence). The CDR3 is 14 residues long. The CDR3 protein is CASSLQGMNTEAFF. In nucleotides, the CDR3 is TGTGCCAGCAGTTTACAGGGGATGAACACTGAAGCTTTCTTT.